A selection of T cell receptor beta chains follows, all from one sample in a study of blood T cell repertoires in COVID-19. Assay: immunoSEQ multiplex PCR; the TCRdb copy retains only in-frame clones and omits some. Of approximately 60,000 clones listed, 85% were seen once; the top ten hold around 17%. Sequences were obtained from peripheral blood. These receptors were collected from a human donor in a cohort sampled during active COVID-19. CDR3s leave out the opening cysteine and the closing phenylalanine or tryptophan. The order of the fields is J gene, V gene, D gene, clone size, CDR3 protein. The D gene is left open where the match is weak. A clone size is listed for some rows: how often the clone was seen (once, few, many), or a class if it is expanded.

j_call: TRBJ1-5
v_call: TRBV7-9
d_call: TRBD1
clone_size: NA
cdr3_aa: ASSLGQGEGQPQH

j_call: TRBJ2-2
v_call: TRBV7-9
d_call: NA
clone_size: NA
cdr3_aa: ASSFAAVNTGELF

j_call: TRBJ1-5
v_call: TRBV12-5
d_call: TRBD1
clone_size: once
cdr3_aa: ASGPGTGYQPQH

j_call: TRBJ2-2
v_call: TRBV5-8
d_call: NA
clone_size: NA
cdr3_aa: ASSYSSGVVGELF

j_call: TRBJ2-7
v_call: TRBV4-1
d_call: NA
clone_size: NA
cdr3_aa: ASSLTTYYEQY

j_call: TRBJ2-7
v_call: TRBV7-9
d_call: TRBD1
clone_size: few
cdr3_aa: ASSLVDRGDEQY

j_call: TRBJ2-2
v_call: TRBV4-3
d_call: TRBD1
clone_size: NA
cdr3_aa: ASSQWTGMNTGELF

j_call: TRBJ2-5
v_call: TRBV6-6
d_call: NA
clone_size: NA
cdr3_aa: ASRLGERETQY

j_call: TRBJ2-2
v_call: TRBV27
d_call: NA
clone_size: NA
cdr3_aa: ASSLIPSGTGELF

j_call: TRBJ2-3
v_call: TRBV7-2
d_call: NA
clone_size: NA
cdr3_aa: ASTPSGGSSTQY